This T cell receptor beta chain was documented in a study of beta chain features in type 1 diabetes. Turning to the study itself: Investigators examined approximately 110,000,000 sorted cells across all samples. Findings of the study overall: Within each of all four CD4+ subsets, Type 1 diabetes patients had TCRB CDR3s that were moderately but significantly shorter.

This clone was recorded a few times. The antigen remains unidentified. Germline loops: CDR1 SGHTA, CDR2 FQGNSA. The CDR3 length is 14 residues. V was pared by 6 bases and J by 7 bases, with 8 bases of the junction left unmatched. The authors took one heparinised blood draw, averaging around 120 mL, from each donor. Staining for CD45RO/CCR7/CD25/CD127/CD95/CD27 allowed sorting of CD4+ naive, central memory, regulatory and stem cell-like memory cells. Investigators reverse transcribed all isolated RNA, so they sequenced expressed TCRB transcripts. Using immunoSEQ multiplex PCR, the repertoire was profiled, and TCRdb retains in-frame clones only, with some absent. The sample shows roughly 400,000 clones, roughly 15% of them seen only once.

This chain links TRBV7-2 with TRBJ2-4, with 8 bases identical to TRBD2. The sample comprised naive CD4+ T cells from blood. This receptor was obtained from a young woman in good health. This CDR3 reads CASSWAGGRNIQYF. CDR3 DNA sequence: TGTGCCAGCAGTTGGGCGGGGGGTCGCAACATTCAGTACTTC. Complete variable domain (other parts from reference TRBV7-2 and TRBJ2-4): GAGVSQSPSNKVTEKGKDVELRCDPISGHTALYWYRQSLGQGLEFLIYFQGNSAPDKSGLPSDRFSAERTGGSVSTLTIQRTQQEDSAVYLCASSWAGGRNIQYFGAGTRLSVL.